Listed here is a single T cell receptor beta chain. Its target is unknown. Clones were read by immunoSEQ multiplex PCR, and TCRdb kept only the in-frame ones, dropping some. Of tens of thousands of clones in the sample, around two thirds were seen once. This CDR3 region has 15 residues. The sample comes from a study of vaccination effects on CD4 cells after COVID-19. Culturing for 9 to 10 days preceded CD4+ T cell isolation. All study participants received two doses of BNT162b2 or mRNA-1273 vaccine. The material sequenced was CD4+ T cells from PBMCs cultured without peptide, taken after COVID-19 vaccination. The V gene is TRBV21-1, the J gene TRBJ1-5. TRBV21-1 is a listed pseudogene. This receptor was taken from a human donor who received a COVID-19 vaccine. CDR3 sequence: CASSKRTGRYQPQHF. DNA for the CDR3: TGTGCCAGCAGCAAAAGAACAGGGAGGTATCAGCCCCAGCATTTT.